Below, 4 T cell receptor beta chains from the same sample are listed, as sequenced in a study of control samples from healthy donors and cancer patients. The repertoire was sequenced with immunoSEQ multiplex PCR; TCRdb's copy has only in-frame clones and lacks some. Here the sample spans 90,000 to 150,000 clones, 88% being singletons. Material: blood. Receptors were obtained from a man aged 35-49 years in good health.

The chain recombines TRBV3-1 (or the pseudogene TRBV3-2) with TRBJ1-2; TRBD1 is a possible D gene (5 bases). Trimming removed 0 bases at V and 6 bases at J, with 8 bases between. Germline V gene data show CDR1 as LGHDT and CDR2 as YNNKEL (reference sequence). This CDR3 region has 13 residues. The CDR3 loop reads CASSQEWGNGYTF. The CDR3 DNA reads as TGTGCCAGCAGCCAAGAATGGGGGAATGGCTACACCTTC.

This clone was seen more than once but under ten times. The chain links TRBV28 to TRBJ1-1; 7 bases match TRBD1. Germline assignment: CDR1 MDHEN and CDR2 SYDVKM. This CDR3 has 19 amino acids. V was pared by 1 base and J by 2 bases, with 16 bases of the junction left unmatched. As DNA, the CDR3 is TGTGCCAGCAGTTTATTGCTCAGGGCCCAGGGGGGGAAAAACACTGAAGCTTTCTTT. Amino acid sequence: CASSLLLRAQGGKNTEAFF.

The V gene is TRBV2, the J gene TRBJ1-5; perhaps TRBD1 as D (6 bases). Looked up from germline, CDR1 is SNHLY and CDR2 is FYNNEI. Trimming stripped 4 bases from V and 0 bases from J, with 13 bases between. CDR3 length: 16 residues. DNA of the CDR3: TGTGCCAGCAGTGGGACAGCAGATTATAGCAATCAGCCCCAGCATTTT. Protein product: CASSGTADYSNQPQHF.

This clone was counted a single time. This rearrangement joins TRBV6-5 to TRBJ1-5; a possible D gene is TRBD1 (5 bases). The V gene lost 2 bases and the J gene lost 6 bases, with 8 bases spanning the gap. Germline lookup yields CDR1 MNHEY and CDR2 SVGAGI. This CDR3 has 13 residues. This CDR3 reads CASSYEGSQPQHF. The CDR3 nucleotides read TGTGCCAGCAGTTACGAGGGGAGTCAGCCCCAGCATTTT.